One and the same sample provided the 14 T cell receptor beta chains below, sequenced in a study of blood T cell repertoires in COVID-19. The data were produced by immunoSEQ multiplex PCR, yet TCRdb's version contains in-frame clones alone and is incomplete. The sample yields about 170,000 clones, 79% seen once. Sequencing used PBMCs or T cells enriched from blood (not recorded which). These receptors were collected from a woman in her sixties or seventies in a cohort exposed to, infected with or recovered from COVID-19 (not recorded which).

CDR3 sequence reads: CASSLGAGGPYEQYF. DNA of the CDR3: TGTGCCAGCAGCTTAGGGGCGGGAGGGCCCTACGAGCAGTACTTC. The V gene is TRBV7-3, the J gene TRBJ2-7; 9 nucleotides line up with TRBD2. The germline V gene has CDR1 SGHTA and CDR2 FQGTGA. This CDR3 contains 15 residues. Trimming removed 2 bases from V and 2 bases from J; junction bases left unmatched: 4.

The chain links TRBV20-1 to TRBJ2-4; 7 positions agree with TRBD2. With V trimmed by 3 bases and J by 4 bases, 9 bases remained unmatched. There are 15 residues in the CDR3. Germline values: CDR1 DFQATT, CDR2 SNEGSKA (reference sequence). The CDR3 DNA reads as TGCAGTGCTAGTGAGGCTAGCGGTAAGAAAAACATTCAGTACTTC. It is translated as CSASEASGKKNIQYF.

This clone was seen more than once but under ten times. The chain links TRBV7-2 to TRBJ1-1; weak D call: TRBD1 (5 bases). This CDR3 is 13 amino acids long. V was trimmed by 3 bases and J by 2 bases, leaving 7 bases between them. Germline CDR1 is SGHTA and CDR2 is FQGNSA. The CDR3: CASSFQGNTEAFF. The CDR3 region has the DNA TGTGCCAGCAGCTTCCAGGGAAACACTGAAGCTTTCTTT.

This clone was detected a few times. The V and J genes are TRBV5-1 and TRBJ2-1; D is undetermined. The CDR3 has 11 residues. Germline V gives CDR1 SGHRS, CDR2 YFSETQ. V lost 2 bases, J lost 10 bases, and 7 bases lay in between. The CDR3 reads CASSLTSEQFF. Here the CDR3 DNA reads TGCGCCAGCAGCTTAACTTCCGAGCAGTTCTTC.

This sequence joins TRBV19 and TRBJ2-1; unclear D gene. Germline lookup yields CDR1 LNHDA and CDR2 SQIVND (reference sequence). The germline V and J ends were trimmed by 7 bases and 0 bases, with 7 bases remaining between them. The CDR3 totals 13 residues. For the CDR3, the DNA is TGTGCCAGTAAGCGTAGCTCCTACAATGAGCAGTTCTTC. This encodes CASKRSSYNEQFF.

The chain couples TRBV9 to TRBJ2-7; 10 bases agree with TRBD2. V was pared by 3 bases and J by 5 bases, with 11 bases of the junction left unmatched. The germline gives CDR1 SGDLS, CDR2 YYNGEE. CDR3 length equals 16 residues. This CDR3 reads CASSGTGASGRHEQYF. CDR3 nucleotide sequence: TGTGCCAGCAGCGGAACCGGGGCTAGCGGGAGACACGAGCAGTACTTC.

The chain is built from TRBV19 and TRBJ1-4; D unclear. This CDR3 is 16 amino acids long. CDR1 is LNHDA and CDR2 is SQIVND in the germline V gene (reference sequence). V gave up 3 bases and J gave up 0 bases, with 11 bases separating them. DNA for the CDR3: TGTGCCAGTAGTATTTCCGGGTCTGCAACTAATGAAAAACTGTTTTTT. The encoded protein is CASSISGSATNEKLFF.

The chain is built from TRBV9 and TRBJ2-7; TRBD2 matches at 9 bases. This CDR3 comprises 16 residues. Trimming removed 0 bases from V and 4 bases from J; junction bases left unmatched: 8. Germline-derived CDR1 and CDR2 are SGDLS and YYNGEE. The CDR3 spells CASSVAPSSGIYEQYF. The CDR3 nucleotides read TGTGCCAGCAGCGTAGCTCCCTCTAGCGGGATATACGAGCAGTACTTC.

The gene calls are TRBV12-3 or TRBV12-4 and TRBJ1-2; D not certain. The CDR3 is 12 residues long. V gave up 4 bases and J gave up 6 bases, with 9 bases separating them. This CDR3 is CASSSNLNGYTF. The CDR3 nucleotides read TGTGCCAGCAGTTCAAATCTAAATGGCTACACCTTC.

The CDR3 is CASSSYGTNYEQYF. CDR3 nucleotides: TGTGCCAGCAGTTCCTACGGGACAAACTACGAGCAGTACTTC. This chain uses TRBV27 with TRBJ2-7; the D gene is possibly TRBD1 (6 bases). The CDR3 loop spans 14 amino acids. The germline CDR1 and CDR2 sequences are MNHEY and SMNVEV (reference sequence). Trimming removed 4 bases at V and 3 bases at J, with 13 bases between.

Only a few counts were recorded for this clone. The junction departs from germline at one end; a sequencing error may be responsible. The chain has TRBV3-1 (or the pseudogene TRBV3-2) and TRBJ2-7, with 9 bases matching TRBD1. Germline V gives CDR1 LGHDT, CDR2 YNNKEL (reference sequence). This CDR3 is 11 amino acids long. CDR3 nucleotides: TGTGCCAGCAGCCTAGGGGACAGGGAGGTTTTC. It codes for CASSLGDREVF.

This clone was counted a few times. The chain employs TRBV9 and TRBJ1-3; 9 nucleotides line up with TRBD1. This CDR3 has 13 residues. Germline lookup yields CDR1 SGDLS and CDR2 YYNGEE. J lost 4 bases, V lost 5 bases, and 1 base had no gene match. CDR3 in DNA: TGTGCCAGCAGTGGGACAGGGGGAAACACCATATATTTT. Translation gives CASSGTGGNTIYF.

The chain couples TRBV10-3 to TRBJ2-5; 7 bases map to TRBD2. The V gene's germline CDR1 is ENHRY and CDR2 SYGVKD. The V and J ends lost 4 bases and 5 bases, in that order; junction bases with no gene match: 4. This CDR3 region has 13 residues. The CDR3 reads CAISVAGVETQYF. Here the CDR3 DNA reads TGTGCCATCAGTGTTGCGGGAGTGGAGACCCAGTACTTC.

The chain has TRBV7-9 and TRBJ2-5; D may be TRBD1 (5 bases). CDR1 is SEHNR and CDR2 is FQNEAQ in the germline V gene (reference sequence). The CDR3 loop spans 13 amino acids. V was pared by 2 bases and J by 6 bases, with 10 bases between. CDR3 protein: CASSLSGIQTQYF. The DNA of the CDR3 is TGTGCCAGCAGCTTATCAGGGATCCAGACCCAGTACTTC.